This TCR beta chain was found in a study of cytomegalovirus exposure and HLA in healthy donors (TCRdb year 2017). About the study as a whole: An earlier analysis of some 620 of the donors reported around 280 Gb of sequence data and 95 million to 140 million unique TCR beta sequences obtained from about 179 million T cells. Roughly 300 gigabases of sequencing data and 70 million to 95 million unique TCR sequences made up an early release that covered 500 to 700 HLA-typed donors. Among the approximately 420 genotyped donors, approximately 82% belonged to the genetic ancestry cluster associated with self-reported Caucasian donors. The study aimed to test whether cataloging public T cell receptors could reveal signatures of past pathogen exposure. Using immunosequencing, the study profiled T cell repertoires from approximately 700 subjects and related those repertoires to cytomegalovirus serostatus. In addition to the first cohort of roughly 700 subjects, a separate validation cohort of around 110 different subjects was used. High-throughput TCR immunosequencing, statistical association of individual TCRs with disease status, and machine learning were combined to predict cytomegalovirus infection status. A later analysis re-examined previously published TCR beta repertoires from around 670 donors and added high-resolution HLA genotyping to investigate patterns of TCR occurrence. The later analysis used no new phenotypic data to find candidate immune exposures, relying instead on TCR beta sequences and their occurrence across donors. An earlier analysis of several hundred of the donors applied high-throughput TCR beta sequencing to assess whether each TCR beta V gene segment acted as functional or pseudogenic. Donor age, sex, ethnicity and CMV serostatus were compiled together with the repertoire data. A later genetic analysis used genome-wide SNP genotypes for about 65% of the roughly 670 donors, treating that subset as a discovery cohort. All discovery cohort repertoires had been generated using a single sequencing platform. Class I and class II HLA loci were covered by the typing at four-digit resolution. Typing coverage differed by locus: A, B, C, DRB1 and DQB1 were typed in roughly 620-630 donors, DQA1 in about 560, DPA1 in roughly 590, and DPB1 in approximately 450. Four to six DR-DQ haplotypes were handled as single units for association and clustering, since linkage in the cohort was strong. Across about 380 genotyped donors of the cohort, an average of roughly 250,000 unique TCR beta nucleotide sequences per donor were sequenced, and 15% to 20% of those sequences were non-productive. Study-level results and caveats: Cytomegalovirus status was reported to be diagnosed by the classifier with high specificity and sensitivity in both the original and validation cohorts. In a later analysis, HLA-associated TCR beta chains were found to be more clonally expanded and to have lower generation probabilities than equally common non-associated chains. Several of the top co-occurrence clusters appeared to be linked to parvovirus B19, influenza, CMV and Epstein-Barr virus, according to a later analysis. V-gene and J-gene trimming of TCR beta chains was associated with a missense DCLRE1C variant in a later genetic analysis, and the association was replicated in an independent cohort. Presence/absence analyses assumed roughly uniform sequencing depth across donors, an assumption that may not hold. Immune exposure information for the cohort was limited to CMV serostatus. At a false discovery rate of 0.05, a later analysis linked roughly 17,000 TCR beta sequences to specific HLA alleles. A cluster of highly shared sequence variants was judged likely to represent a technical artifact of the sequencing pipeline. In a later analysis, the rate of TCR association differed among HLA loci, with DRB1 alleles having the most associated TCRs and HLA-C alleles having the fewest. A total of 164 TCR beta chains were listed by the study as associated with cytomegalovirus. The earlier analysis of approximately 560 of the donors excluded about 16 rarely observed V segments, including chromosome 9 orphons, because counts were too low. A later genetic analysis reported fewer N-insertions in productive TCRs among donors in an Asian-associated ancestry cluster than the roughly 700-donor mean. Because HLA typing was unavailable for some donors at each locus, only the typed subset was used in association tests. A further reported finding was that TCR beta sequences accurately predicted the HLA-A and HLA-B alleles for most subjects in the first cohort. In an earlier analysis of some 540 of the donors, most TCR beta V segments appeared in productive rearrangements about 90% or about 30% of the time, broadly matching IMGT annotations. In vitro tests confirmed that three of the cytomegalovirus-associated TCR beta chains recognize cytomegalovirus antigens. Linkage disequilibrium might explain the correlated functional status among segregating V segments, but an unknown experimental factor could not be excluded. While some public TCRs were present in many individuals, most TCR sequences turned up only very rarely across donors. According to a later analysis, most CMV-associated TCR beta chains appeared to be HLA-restricted, and the HLA associations seemed to be driven largely by CMV exposure. Only TCR beta chains were sequenced in this cohort, and the absence of alpha or paired-chain data limited detectable features. Assigning TCR associations to individual alleles was difficult when HLA alleles, especially DR and DQ, strongly co-occurred. The authors suggested that the approach could potentially be extended to other disease states and immunological phenotypes. The 87-base-pair reads could not distinguish some IMGT-functional V segments, including TRBV6-2 and TRBV6-3, so those segments were excluded.

Of note for this clone: Its antigen target is currently unknown. Base-call qualities are not available, and no considerably larger clone is one nucleotide away.

The cohort comprised some 730 healthy bone marrow donors. Cohort members were all nominally healthy when sampled, although unrecorded immune exposures were likely present. The donor tested CMV seronegative and was one of the 352 seronegative cohort members. Each donor provided a peripheral blood sample, and peripheral blood mononuclear cells were used for TCR beta sequencing. Genomic DNA extraction from the blood cell samples was performed with the Qiagen DNeasy Blood Extraction Kit. The germline V gene encodes CDR1 LNHNV and CDR2 YYDKDF (reference sequence). From V the trimming removes 8 bases and from J it removes 6 bases, while the gene matches leave 5 bases of the junction unaccounted for. Taken from cysteine to phenylalanine, the CDR3 has 13 residues. Only the CDR3 part of the read is kept: 39 bases, read in frame from the first base. Receptors were amplified or captured by the immunoSEQ multiplex PCR assay. For the multiplex PCR, a mixture combining 60 forward primers for TCR Vbeta segments and 13 reverse primers for TCR Jbeta segments was used. The CDR3 region of rearranged TCR beta genes was amplified from genomic DNA by a multiplex PCR assay. On the Illumina HiSeq System, the amplified TCR beta libraries were sequenced as 87-base-pair reads. The study's processing was this. In a later analysis, about 80 million unique TCR beta chains were counted across the approximately 640 repertoires, and around 10 million of these chains were shared by at least two donors. Raw reads were error-corrected and collapsed into unique sequences by a nearest-neighbor algorithm in which closely related sequences were merged to remove PCR and sequencing errors. CDR3 sequences were aligned to IMGT reference sequences to assign V, D and J gene segments. For a sequence to be retained, a match of at least six nucleotides to both a V gene segment and a J gene segment was required. A rearrangement was called productive if the CDR3 had no stop codons and remained in frame with V and J, and every other rearrangement was called non-productive. Following IMGT convention, CDR3 was defined as the stretch from the second conserved V-encoded cysteine to the conserved J-encoded phenylalanine. In an earlier analysis of around 600 of the donors, sequences lacking an unambiguous match to a single V gene segment were excluded. An earlier analysis of a few hundred of the donors called V segments functional above 56.7% productive rearrangements and segregating when the between-donor standard deviation exceeded 5%. A statistical classification framework was built for diagnosing cytomegalovirus status from the catalog of TCR beta chain sequences. A later analysis assigned V and J genes by comparing TCR nucleotide sequences with IMGT/GENE-DB human TR gene sequences. In a later analysis, CDR3 sequences and most-parsimonious VDJ recombination scenarios were assigned using the TCRdist pipeline. In a later analysis, every TCR beta chain was defined by the combination of its CDR3 amino acid sequence and its V-gene family, and reads without a unique V-gene family were dropped. A later analysis removed 600 or so highly shared, low-generation-probability nucleotide sequences to deal with suspected cross-contamination and a sequencing artifact. For each public chain, a later analysis derived a clonal expansion index from normalized ranks of inferred template counts within each repertoire. Generation probabilities in a later analysis came from a VDJ recombination model fitted to out-of-frame rearrangements, and those results were checked against IGoR. Hypergeometric tests were used in a later analysis to score TCR-TCR, TCR-HLA and TCR-CMV co-occurrence, with a repertoire-size bias correction applied to the TCR pairs. In a later analysis, false discovery rates were estimated by permuting HLA or CMV assignments 20 times. A later analysis grouped co-occurring TCRs with DBSCAN, adding TCRdist sequence similarity when clustering within HLA-allele-positive subsets. For co-occurrence clustering, repertoires with fewer than 30,000 or more than 120,000 public chains were excluded, along with roughly 5 repertoires with anomalous nucleotide sharing. TCRdb took this table from immuneACCESS and kept in-frame rearrangements with V and J called. Such tables lack part of the clones; where checked against another copy, unresolved V genes explain under half of the gap, and the rest is unexplained. The V and J calls and clone size are taken from that table; D and trimming were inferred from the DNA. Within this sample are under 150,000 clones, with about four fifths of them counted one time only. The biggest ten clones account for 2.5% to 3% of the sample.

Input material: PBMCs. The rearranged segments are TRBV15 and TRBJ1-5, with TRBD1 identical over 9 junction bases. The TCR comes from a male donor in good health and CMV-seronegative. This receptor has the CDR3 CATGGQGIQPQHF. The sequenced DNA: TGTGCCACCGGCGGACAGGGGATTCAGCCCCAGCATTTT.